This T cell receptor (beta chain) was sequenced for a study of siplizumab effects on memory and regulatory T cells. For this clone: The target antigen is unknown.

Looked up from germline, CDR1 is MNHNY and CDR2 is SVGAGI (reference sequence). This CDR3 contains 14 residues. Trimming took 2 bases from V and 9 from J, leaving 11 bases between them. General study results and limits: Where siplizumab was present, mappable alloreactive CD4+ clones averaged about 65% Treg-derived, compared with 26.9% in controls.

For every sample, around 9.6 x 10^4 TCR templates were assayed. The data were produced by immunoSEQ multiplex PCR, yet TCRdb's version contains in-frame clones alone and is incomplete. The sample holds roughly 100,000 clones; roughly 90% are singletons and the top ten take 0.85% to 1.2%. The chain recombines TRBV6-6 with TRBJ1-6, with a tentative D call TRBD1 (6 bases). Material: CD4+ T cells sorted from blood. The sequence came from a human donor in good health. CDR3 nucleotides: TGTGCCAGCAGTTACGGTGGGGGCACTTCACCCCTCCACTTT. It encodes CASSYGGGTSPLHF.